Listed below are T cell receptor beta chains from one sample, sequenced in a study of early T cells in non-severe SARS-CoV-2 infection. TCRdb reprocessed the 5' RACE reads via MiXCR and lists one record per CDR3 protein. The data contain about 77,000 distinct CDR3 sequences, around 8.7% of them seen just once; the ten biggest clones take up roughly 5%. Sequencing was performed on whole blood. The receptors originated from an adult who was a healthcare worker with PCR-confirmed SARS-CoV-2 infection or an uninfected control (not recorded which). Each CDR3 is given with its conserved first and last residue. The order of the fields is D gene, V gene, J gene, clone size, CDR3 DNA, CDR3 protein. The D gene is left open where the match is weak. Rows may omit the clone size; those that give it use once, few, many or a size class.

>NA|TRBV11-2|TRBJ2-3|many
TGTGCCAGCAGCTTTAGTCCACGCCCTCTGGGAGATACGCAGTATTTT
CASSFSPRPLGDTQYF
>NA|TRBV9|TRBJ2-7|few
TGTGCCAGCAGCGTAGGCGGGATCAACTACGAGCAGTACTTC
CASSVGGINYEQYF
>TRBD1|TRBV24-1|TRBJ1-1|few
TGTGCCACCAGAGGGGACAGGGCGAACACTGAAGCTTTCTTT
CATRGDRANTEAFF
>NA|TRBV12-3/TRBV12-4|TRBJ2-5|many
TGTGCCAGCAGGCCTAACCTAGGACCGAAGACCCAGTACTTC
CASRPNLGPKTQYF
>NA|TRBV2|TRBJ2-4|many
TGTGCCAGCAGTGGGTCGGGCTGGGGGCGAGCCAAAAACATTCAGTACTTC
CASSGSGWGRAKNIQYF
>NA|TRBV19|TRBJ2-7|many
TGTGCCAGTAGTATGAAGGAGCTTCCGAGCGGGTGGCCCACCTACGAGCAGTACTTC
CASSMKELPSGWPTYEQYF
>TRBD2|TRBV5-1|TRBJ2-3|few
TGCGCCAGCAGCTGGAGTAGCGGGAGAAGAGATACGCAGTATTTT
CASSWSSGRRDTQYF
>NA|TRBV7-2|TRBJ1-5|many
TGTGCCAGCAGCTTAAGGGGCGGACGGTTAAGGCAGCCCCAGCATTTT
CASSLRGGRLRQPQHF
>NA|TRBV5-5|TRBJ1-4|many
TGTGCCAGCAGCTTGCGACGTACTAATGAAAAACTGTTTTTT
CASSLRRTNEKLFF
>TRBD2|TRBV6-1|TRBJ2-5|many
TGTGCCAGCACTTGGGACTACCCCCAAGAGACCCAGTACTTC
CASTWDYPQETQYF
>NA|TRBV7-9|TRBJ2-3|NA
TGTGCCAGCCAGGCGGCGGGCCGTGGAGATACGCAGTATTTT
CASQAAGRGDTQYF
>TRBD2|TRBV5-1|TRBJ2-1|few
TGCGCCAGCAGCTTGCAACTAGCGGGACCCAATGAGCAGTTCTTC
CASSLQLAGPNEQFF
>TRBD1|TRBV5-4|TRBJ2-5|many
TGTGCCAGCGCGGGACAGGGGGGGAAACAAGAGACCCAGTACTTC
CASAGQGGKQETQYF
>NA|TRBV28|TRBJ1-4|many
TGTGCCAGCAGTTTAGCTGGCGAGGGAGATGAAAAACTGTTTTTT
CASSLAGEGDEKLFF
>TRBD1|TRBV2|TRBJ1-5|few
TGTGCCAGCAGCCTACGGACAGGGCGTCAGCCCCAGCATTTT
CASSLRTGRQPQHF